This TCR beta chain was sequenced during a study of tissue T cells after allogeneic stem cell transplantation (dated by TCRdb to about 2022). Turning to the overall study: The study profiled TCR beta repertoires across many tissues from research autopsies of patients with and without GVHD, plus mouse models of GVHD. The human arm was a prospective observational study without blinding or randomization. Study-wide findings and limitations: A small and clinically heterogeneous patient cohort was studied, and sampling depth was acknowledged as a limitation. Which tissue TCRs were alloreactive or antigen-specific was not determined in the study, and some clones might have been persisting host cells. Within patients, how anatomically similar tissues were was a major factor shaping TCR repertoire composition, regardless of disease or transplant status. Blood and spleen T cells captured only a limited portion of the TCR repertoire detected in tissues, in both patients and mice. Few T cell clones were found to be shared across patients, but shared repertoire signatures across patients were revealed in a tissue-specific fashion by motif-based clustering.

CDR1 GKSSPN and CDR2 SITVG are derived from the germline V gene. From cysteine to phenylalanine, the CDR3 is 15 amino acids long. The CDR3 was read in part: 42 bases, with the frame set at base 1. The V end gives up 0 bases and the J end 5 bases, leaving 6 bases in the junction not matched to a gene. A remark on this clone: Its antigen has not been determined. Gene designations and germline sequences in this entry are those of the mouse. The read is 1 residue too short to cover the CDR3 end, so that end is filled in from the germline J gene.

The library was prepared using the immunoSEQ multiplex PCR assay. Adaptive Biotechnologies performed the TCRbeta CDR3 sequencing at survey depth and reported CDR3 sequences, V/J genes, productive frequency and template counts. Amplification of TCR beta CDR3 regions was performed from genomic DNA rather than from RNA. The published analysis was carried out like this. Jensen-Shannon divergence was used to quantify pairwise repertoire overlap between tissues, with a value of 1 indicating complete divergence and a value of 0 indicating identical repertoires. Tissues were grouped by single-linkage agglomerative hierarchical clustering of pairwise JSD values, and the clustering results were shown as dendrograms. GLIPH2 was run on all patient samples with simulation_depth 1000, kmer_min_depth 3 and cdr3_length_cutoff 8, and groups with more than two unique CDR3s were retained. A standardized tissue-overlap score extrapolated Jaccard GLIPH-group overlap across patients to a standard repertoire size of 1000 clones. To look at how diversity was associated with clinical or experimental variables, linear mixed-effect models were used, with tissue treated as a fixed effect and individual treated as a random effect. Not all clones reach the TCRdb copy of this immuneACCESS table, which keeps in-frame sequences only. Checked studies attribute under half of the gap to unresolved V genes and leave the rest unexplained. V and J calls and clone size are given by that table; D and trimming were obtained from the DNA. Counted in this sample were approximately 45,000 clones; 73% of them appeared once. Of the sample, approximately 0.5% falls within the top ten clones.

This TCR came from a pool of C57BL/6 mice in good health. Here the chain combines TRBV31 and TRBJ2-5; TRBD2 agrees with 9 junctional bases. The material sequenced was sorted cells pooled from one or two spleens. The CDR3 amino acid sequence is: CAWSLADWGRDTQYF. CDR3 DNA, as far as it was read: TGTGCCTGGAGTCTAGCGGACTGGGGAAGAGACACCCAGTAC.